The sequence of this TCR beta chain was determined in a study of cytomegalovirus exposure and HLA in healthy donors. PCR primers comprised 60 Vbeta and 13 Jbeta primers. Assay: immunoSEQ multiplex PCR; the TCRdb copy retains only in-frame clones and omits some. The data show about 120,000 clones, 77% seen once. Trimming stripped 7 bases from V and 5 bases from J, with 9 bases between. Germline V gene data show CDR1 as SQVTM and CDR2 as ANQGSEA. The CDR3 has 11 amino acids. A few counts support this clone. This clonotype was sampled from a human donor in good health. Sequencing was performed on PBMCs. The chain links TRBV29-1 to TRBJ2-1; a weak D match, TRBD1 (6 bases). CDR3 residues: CSARGNNEQFF. CDR3 sequence (DNA): TGCAGCGCTAGGGGGAACAATGAGCAGTTCTTC.